Listed below are T cell receptor beta chains from one sample, sequenced in a study of identical twins. MiXCR was run by TCRdb on the 5' RACE reads, yielding one entry per CDR3 protein. There are approximately 550,000 distinct CDR3 sequences in the sample; 20% to 25% occur only once, and roughly 0.5% lies in the top ten. A further study also used this sample, focusing on yellow fever vaccine responses in identical twins.

The specimen sequenced was CD4+ T cells sorted from blood. The source of these receptors is a woman aged 18-29 years in good health. CDR3s include the opening cysteine and the closing phenylalanine or tryptophan. The order of the fields is D gene, clone size, J gene, V gene, CDR3 DNA, CDR3 protein. The D gene is left open where the match is weak. Where a row states a size, it is once, few, many or the class of an expanded clone; other rows omit it.

>.|few|TRBJ2-5|TRBV6-1
TGTGCCAGCAGTCCATCAGTGGGGAGGGAGACCCAGTACTTC
CASSPSVGRETQYF
>.|.|TRBJ2-7|TRBV10-3
TGTGCCATCATGGGGGGTCTGGGCGAGCAGTACTTC
CAIMGGLGEQYF
>.|.|TRBJ2-1|TRBV3-1
TGTGCCAGCAGCCGAGGACGCGGAGAGTGGGATGAGCAGTTCTTC
CASSRGRGEWDEQFF
>.|few|TRBJ2-2|TRBV5-1
TGCGCCAGCAGCTTGGGGCCGACAACCAACACCGGGGAGCTGTTTTTT
CASSLGPTTNTGELFF
>.|few|TRBJ1-5|TRBV12-3/TRBV12-4
TGTGCCAGCAGTCTGACAGGAGTTAATCAGCCCCAGCATTTT
CASSLTGVNQPQHF
>.|.|TRBJ1-1|TRBV7-2
TGTGCCAGCAGCACGTTTACAGTGAACACTGAAGCTTTCTTT
CASSTFTVNTEAFF
>TRBD2|.|TRBJ2-3|TRBV29-1
TGCAGCGTTGCCGCTATAGCGGGGCGATACACAGATACGCAGTATTTT
CSVAAIAGRYTDTQYF
>.|many|TRBJ1-5|TRBV12-3/TRBV12-4
TGTGCCAGCAGTTTCGCGGGCAATCAGCCCCAGCATTTT
CASSFAGNQPQHF
>TRBD2|.|TRBJ2-1|TRBV9
TGTGCCAGCAGCGTCTCATCAGGGTTAGCGGGAGGGCCGGGGAATGAGCAGTTCTTC
CASSVSSGLAGGPGNEQFF
>TRBD1|few|TRBJ2-3|TRBV24-1
TGTGCCACCAGTGACCGGACAGGGGGCGCGGATACGCAGTATTTT
CATSDRTGGADTQYF
>.|few|TRBJ2-6|TRBV20-1
TGCAGTGCTAGAGATCCGGCGGGACAGAGGCCACTCGGGGCCAACGTCCTGACTTTC
CSARDPAGQRPLGANVLTF
>TRBD1|.|TRBJ1-1|TRBV6-1
TGTGCCAGCAGACCAGGGTACAGGGGGGAAAAAGTTACTGAAGCTTTCTTT
CASRPGYRGEKVTEAFF
>.|once|TRBJ1-6|TRBV7-2
TGTGCCAGCAGCCAAGTGGCAGCGAATTCACCCCTCCACTTT
CASSQVAANSPLHF
>.|few|TRBJ2-7|TRBV29-1
TGCAGCGTTGGACGAGACGATATAGTGTACTTC
CSVGRDDIVYF
>.|.|TRBJ1-2|TRBV19
TGTGCCACAAGAGCTCTAGGGGCGATTAACTATGGCTACACCTTC
CATRALGAINYGYTF
>TRBD2|few|TRBJ2-5|TRBV10-3
TGTGCCATCAGTGATAGGGCTAGCGGGGCGAAAGAGACCCAGTACTTC
CAISDRASGAKETQYF
>.|few|TRBJ2-3|TRBV7-6
TGTGCCAGCAGCTTTGGAACGGGAGTTGGGACAGATACGCAGTATTTT
CASSFGTGVGTDTQYF